This is a list of T cell receptor beta chains from one sample in a study of immune heterogeneity within non-small cell lung tumors. TCRdb called the multiplex PCR reads again in MiXCR, with one record for every CDR3 protein. The sample consists of over 25,000 distinct CDR3 sequences, approximately 30% of them appearing once. Source material: lung tumor tissue. Source of these receptors: a man between 35 and 55 years old with non-small cell lung cancer. Both conserved end residues are part of each CDR3. Fields, in order: V gene, D gene, clone size, J gene, CDR3 DNA, CDR3 protein. A D gene is named only where the DNA matches it firmly. The size entry is marked missing in some rows and otherwise reads once, few, many or a size class.

V: TRBV2; D: NA; size: few; J: TRBJ2-4; DNA: TGTGCCAGCAGTGAATTATCCAAAAACATTCAGTACTTC; CDR3: CASSELSKNIQYF
V: TRBV20-1; D: TRBD2; size: many; J: TRBJ2-2; DNA: TGCAGTGCTAGAGATCGGTACGGGCTAGCGGAGGGGACCGGGGAGCTGTTTTTT; CDR3: CSARDRYGLAEGTGELFF
V: TRBV7-2; D: TRBD1; size: NA; J: TRBJ2-7; DNA: TGTGCCAGCAGCCTTGACAGGGGTCACGGGGAGCAGTACTTC; CDR3: CASSLDRGHGEQYF
V: TRBV29-1; D: NA; size: NA; J: TRBJ1-1; DNA: TGCAGCGTCGTAACCGTGGGGCTCGGCACTGAAGCTTTCTTT; CDR3: CSVVTVGLGTEAFF
V: TRBV7-9; D: NA; size: few; J: TRBJ1-1; DNA: TGTGCCAGCAGCTTCAACCCTGAAGCTTTCTTT; CDR3: CASSFNPEAFF
V: TRBV12-5; D: TRBD1; size: NA; J: TRBJ2-5; DNA: TGTGCTAGTGGCATCCGGACAGGGGGGAAAGAGACCCAGTACTTC; CDR3: CASGIRTGGKETQYF
V: TRBV6-2/TRBV6-3; D: NA; size: many; J: TRBJ1-5; DNA: TGTGCCAGCAGTTACTCCCCCGGGGGGTTATTCAATCAGCCCCAGCATTTT; CDR3: CASSYSPGGLFNQPQHF
V: TRBV19; D: NA; size: NA; J: TRBJ2-1; DNA: TGTGCCAGTCTCCTGGGGACTGAGCAGTTCTTC; CDR3: CASLLGTEQFF
V: TRBV5-1; D: TRBD1; size: many; J: TRBJ1-5; DNA: TGCGCCAGCAGCTTGGAGACAGGGAATCAGCCCCAGCATTTT; CDR3: CASSLETGNQPQHF
V: TRBV5-1; D: TRBD1; size: NA; J: TRBJ1-4; DNA: TGCGCCAGCAGCTCTAGGACAGGGAACGCGAACTTCCCTGAGGAACTGTTTTTT; CDR3: CASSSRTGNANFPEELFF
V: TRBV4-3; D: TRBD2; size: few; J: TRBJ2-1; DNA: TGCGCCAGCAGCCAAGAGCCCCTAGCGGCCTACAATGAGCAGTTCTTC; CDR3: CASSQEPLAAYNEQFF
V: TRBV19; D: NA; size: NA; J: TRBJ2-2; DNA: TGTGCCAGTAGCAGCTGGGACGGACTCACCGGGGAGCTGTTTTTT; CDR3: CASSSWDGLTGELFF
V: TRBV27; D: NA; size: many; J: TRBJ1-2; DNA: TGTGCCAGCAGTTTGTCCCCCAACAAGAACTATGGCTACACCTTC; CDR3: CASSLSPNKNYGYTF
V: TRBV29-1; D: TRBD1; size: NA; J: TRBJ2-1; DNA: TGCAGCATTGACAGGGGGAGCTCCTACAATGAGCAGTTCTTC; CDR3: CSIDRGSSYNEQFF
V: TRBV11-3; D: NA; size: few; J: TRBJ2-1; DNA: TGTGCCAGCAGTTACACGGATATAGAGATTGAGCAGTTCTTC; CDR3: CASSYTDIEIEQFF
V: TRBV20-1; D: NA; size: NA; J: TRBJ2-3; DNA: TGCAGTGCCCTTTCTCTATTTGGGGTAGGCCCGGATACGCAGTATTTT; CDR3: CSALSLFGVGPDTQYF
V: TRBV28; D: NA; size: few; J: TRBJ2-5; DNA: TGTGCCAGCAGTTTGGTCGGTGGCTTTATGGGGGAGACCCAGTACTTC; CDR3: CASSLVGGFMGETQYF
V: TRBV13; D: TRBD2; size: few; J: TRBJ2-2; DNA: TGTGCCAGCAGCGAGAGGACTAGCGGGAACACCGGGGAGCTGTTTTTT; CDR3: CASSERTSGNTGELFF
V: TRBV30; D: NA; size: few; J: TRBJ1-5; DNA: TGTGCCTGGAGGGTCGGGCAAGATCAGCCCCAGCATTTT; CDR3: CAWRVGQDQPQHF
V: TRBV18; D: NA; size: many; J: TRBJ1-6; DNA: TGTGCCAGCTCACTGGCAGGGCTTTCGCCCCTCCACTTT; CDR3: CASSLAGLSPLHF
V: TRBV30; D: NA; size: NA; J: TRBJ2-1; DNA: TGTGCCTGGGCTCCGGGGCTATCGGGAGTAGGGCAGTTCTTC; CDR3: CAWAPGLSGVGQFF
V: TRBV6-1; D: NA; size: few; J: TRBJ1-4; DNA: TGTGCCAGCAGTTCTTTCGCAGATGAAAAACTGTTTTTT; CDR3: CASSSFADEKLFF
V: TRBV30; D: NA; size: many; J: TRBJ1-4; DNA: TGTGCCTGGAGTATGGGCAAGGGGAATGAAAAACTGTTTTTT; CDR3: CAWSMGKGNEKLFF
V: TRBV6-1; D: NA; size: NA; J: TRBJ1-1; DNA: TGTGCCAGCAGAGCGGGACGGATGAACACTGAAGCTTTCTTT; CDR3: CASRAGRMNTEAFF
V: TRBV7-9; D: NA; size: NA; J: TRBJ2-2; DNA: TGTGCCAGCAGCTTAGGAGGGGGTACCGGGGAGCTGTTTTTT; CDR3: CASSLGGGTGELFF
V: TRBV5-6; D: NA; size: NA; J: TRBJ2-3; DNA: TGTGCCAGCCGCAAAACAGGGTCAGATACGCAGTATTTT; CDR3: CASRKTGSDTQYF
V: TRBV20-1; D: NA; size: NA; J: TRBJ2-7; DNA: TGCAGTGCTACCGGACCGAGCGGGACAGGAAGCGAGCAGTACTTC; CDR3: CSATGPSGTGSEQYF
V: TRBV7-9; D: NA; size: many; J: TRBJ2-2; DNA: TGTGCCAGCAGCCATGATTACACCGGGGAGCTGTTTTTT; CDR3: CASSHDYTGELFF
V: TRBV24-1; D: NA; size: few; J: TRBJ2-3; DNA: TGTGCCACCAGTGACCCCGGGACGGAAGCCACAGATACGCAGTATTTT; CDR3: CATSDPGTEATDTQYF
V: TRBV19; D: NA; size: medium-sized; J: TRBJ1-5; DNA: TGTGCCAGTAGTGCAGGGGAGGTTCAGCCCCAGCATTTT; CDR3: CASSAGEVQPQHF
V: TRBV11-2; D: NA; size: NA; J: TRBJ1-1; DNA: TGTGCCAGCAGCTTAGGGTGGGACACTGAAGCTTTCTTT; CDR3: CASSLGWDTEAFF
V: TRBV5-1; D: NA; size: few; J: TRBJ2-1; DNA: TGCGCCAGCAGCCCGCTGGTTAGCTCCTACAATGAGCAGTTCTTC; CDR3: CASSPLVSSYNEQFF
V: TRBV20-1; D: NA; size: NA; J: TRBJ2-3; DNA: TGCAGTGCTTTCTGGGGTGGAGCCGGCGGTACGCAGTATTTT; CDR3: CSAFWGGAGGTQYF
V: TRBV19; D: TRBD1; size: many; J: TRBJ1-1; DNA: TGTGCCAGTAAGGGACAGGCTAACACTGAAGCTTTCTTT; CDR3: CASKGQANTEAFF
V: TRBV10-3; D: NA; size: NA; J: TRBJ2-1; DNA: TGTGCCATAAGATTAGCGGAGGGGGGGTACAATGAGCAGTTCTTC; CDR3: CAIRLAEGGYNEQFF
V: TRBV7-9; D: NA; size: medium-sized; J: TRBJ1-2; DNA: TGTGCCAGCAGCCCGGGAGTAGCTTCCTATGGCTACACCTTC; CDR3: CASSPGVASYGYTF